This T cell receptor beta chain appears in the sequencing data of a study of T cells after yellow fever vaccination (dated by TCRdb to the late 2010s). About the full investigation: Libraries from fractions with low cell numbers were prepared with the SMART-Seq v4 Ultra Low Input RNA kit. To track T-cell clones before and after primary and booster YFV17D yellow fever vaccination, bulk TCR alpha and beta repertoires were sequenced longitudinally. The cohort comprised two healthy male donors, one aged 18 to 30 and one aged 30 to 40 years. Blood was collected at multiple timepoints before and after primary and secondary immunization, and bulk PBMC replicates and cell subsets were isolated.

What the work shows at the level of the full study, not this receptor alone: The secondary T-cell response was found to be weaker but faster than the primary response, with a peak reached on day 5 rather than on day 15. A small fraction of clonotypes appeared in both the CD4 and CD8 compartments, likely as a result of convergent recombination. Because the study included only a couple of donors, the extent to which the findings can be generalized is limited. Because abundant contaminating clonotypes from the bulk population could be contained in FACS-sorted repertoires, computational filtering was required. Most clones expanded after primary vaccination (almost 97% of CD4 and about 85% of CD8) were re-detected after the booster, suggesting that broad memory maintenance occurred.

Synthesis of TCR cDNA relied on 5'RACE template switching, a step that introduced a universal primer site along with unique molecular identifiers. cDNA synthesis was primed from both the TCR alpha and TCR beta constant segments. Library amplification used two PCR steps, and the second PCR step added sample barcodes and sequencing adapters. Sequencing of libraries was performed on Illumina HiSeq 2500 (2x100 bp) or NovaSeq (2x150 bp). The authors' analysis ran thus. MIGEC was used to demultiplex reads and collapse the reads into UMI consensus sequences, and MiXCR was used for V(D)J alignment. Clonotypes responding to the vaccine were identified with edgeR on replicate PBMC samples, with the criteria of FDR below 0.01 and a log2 fold change above 5 up to day 15. CD4 or CD8 identity was assigned to each bulk clonotype according to whether the clonotype was present at higher abundance in the sequenced CD4 repertoire or the sequenced CD8 repertoire. TCRdb trimmed the raw reads at Q25, called clones with MiXCR and kept productive beta chains. Each entry is one CDR3 protein sequence, shown with its most common DNA and genes. The V and J calls were determined by TCRdb, not by the authors. The sample table shows 200,000 to 300,000 distinct CDR3 sequences, and over 10% are seen once. The ten largest clones add up to 0.45% to 0.65% of the sample.

As concerns this clonotype: This receptor's antigen is unknown. Base quality data are lacking; no much larger clone is found one base away.

Reading the label with the study, this specimen's treatment or condition is: live attenuated yellow fever vaccine strain. PBMCs were isolated from peripheral blood using a standard Ficoll-Paque protocol. CD4 and CD8 T-cell fractions were isolated with Dynabeads CD4 and CD8 positive selection kits. RNA was extracted with TriZol from bulk PBMCs, CD4 and CD8 fractions, and dextramer-positive and dextramer-negative fractions. V trim: 5 bases; J trim: 6 bases; unmatched bases: 7. The CDR3 runs 15 residues from the cysteine to the phenylalanine. CDR3 DNA only is kept here, 45 bases in frame from base 1. Reading the germline V gene (reference sequence) gives CDR1 MNHEY and CDR2 SMNVEV.

The receptor chain draws on TRBV27 and TRBJ2-1, with 10 bases in between that match TRBD1. This material consisted of CD4+ T cells sorted from PBMCs, taken 45 days after the yellow fever booster vaccination. The source is a man between 25 and 39 years old who received the YFV17D yellow fever vaccine. The CDR3 region reads CASSRPGTGVNEQFF. The DNA sequence is as follows: TGTGCCAGCAGTCGTCCCGGGACAGGGGTCAATGAGCAGTTCTTC.